This T cell receptor (beta chain) emerged from a study of blood T cell repertoires in COVID-19 (dated by TCRdb to 2020 to 2021). About the study as a whole: Samples covering the acute and convalescent phases of COVID-19 were provided by collaborators in the United States, Italy and Spain. Subjects who had been exposed to COVID-19, were actively infected with it, or had recovered from it provided the deeply sampled blood TCRbeta repertoires that made up the dataset. Where available, HLA class I and class II types were taken from metadata supplied by the sample provider and were not determined by assay-based typing. The samples were drawn from the first 160 participants of the ongoing ImmuneRACE study and from 950 to 1,500 subjects provided by 6 global collaborators. The prospective study material was composed of cDNA or gDNA derived from T cells, B-cell-depleted T cells, or PBMCs. Sample metadata almost always included a de-identified subject ID, COVID-19 status, age in years and sex. The repertoires were released in a freely available public database meant as a resource for research on the immune response to SARS-CoV-2. General findings and caveats noted by the study authors: The amount of clinical and demographic metadata varied by source and participant and was provided uncurated.

The immunoSEQ Assay, a bias-controlled multiplex PCR, was used to amplify TCRbeta CDR3 regions from genomic DNA. Processing in the source paper ran as follows. Nucleated cell counts per sample were estimated from amplification of reference gene primers within the assay. To quantify the absolute abundance of each unique TCRbeta CDR3 rearrangement, sequence reads were collapsed and filtered. For each sample, productive Simpson clonality was calculated as the square root of Simpson's diversity index across productive rearrangements. TCRdb obtained this table from immuneACCESS and retained in-frame rearrangements with V and J assigned. These tables miss some clones; where compared with another copy, unresolved V genes account for less than half of the shortfall, and the remainder is unexplained. That table gives V, J and clone size, and the DNA gave D and trimming. Here the sample has fewer than 200,000 clones; 70% to 85% occur a single time. 17% of the sample is taken by the ten largest.

V sheds 10 bases and J sheds 0 bases, leaving 11 bases between their ends. The CDR1 and CDR2 encoded by the germline V gene are KGHSH and LQKENI. The CDR3 goes from the cysteine to the phenylalanine over 13 residues. The CDR3 DNA has 39 bases and is translated from base 1. On this clone itself: Its antigen target is currently unknown. No qualities accompany the bases; no much larger clone lies one base away.

Enrolling through a virtual design, the prospective study's participants ranged in age from roughly 18 to 95 years and lived across approximately 25 United States geographic areas. To assign participants to cohorts, the prospective study relied on clinical history that participants themselves reported in a screening survey and a study questionnaire. For ImmuneRACE Cohort 3, a participant was defined as recovered based on two consecutive negative NP/OP PCR tests, clearance by a healthcare professional, or resolution of symptoms. Mobile phlebotomists in the prospective study collected whole blood, serum and a nasopharyngeal or oropharyngeal swab from every participant. Additional blood draws and questionnaires over an approximately 2-month period could optionally be provided by prospective study participants. Before DNA extraction, prospective study blood samples were shipped either frozen or at room temperature.

This clonotype originated in a woman in her 50s who had recovered from COVID-19. This receptor chain uses TRBV18 and TRBJ2-3; TRBD2 is perhaps the D gene, given 6 matching bases. Sample: PBMCs or T cells enriched from blood (not recorded which). Read as DNA, the sequence is TGTGCCACCCGACTAGAAAGCACAGATACGCAGTATTTT. It codes for CATRLESTDTQYF.